This T cell receptor (beta chain) came from a study of identical twins. Study-level findings and limits: In cord blood, abundant beta clonotypes had fewer insertions; memory showed no trend.

V trimming: 3 bases; J trimming: 2 bases; junction bases outside the gene matches: 5. The germline gives CDR1 MGHDK, CDR2 SYGVNS. The CDR3 consists of 15 residues. MiXCR, run by TCRdb on the 5' RACE reads, gives a single entry per CDR3 protein. Seen here are under 900,000 distinct CDR3 sequences, 18% observed once, and the top ten hold about 12%. For this clonotype: The antigen is not known.

These sequences were also reported in another study, on T cells expressing NK-cell markers.

This rearrangement joins TRBV25-1 to TRBJ2-3, with 7 bases that match TRBD1. The receptor was isolated from a woman aged 18 to 35 in good health. The material sequenced was PBMCs. The CDR3 is CASSDPGQVTDTQYF. The CDR3 nucleotides are TGTGCCAGCAGTGACCCCGGACAGGTCACAGATACGCAGTATTTT.